One and the same sample provided the 14 T cell receptor beta chains below, sequenced in a study of lymphopenia after photon versus proton radiotherapy. Measured with immunoSEQ multiplex PCR; TCRdb has only the in-frame clones, and not every one. The table shows 67,000 or so clones, with 75% to 90% occurring only once. The input for sequencing was peripheral blood, taken from a patient treated with proton-based radiotherapy. The source of these receptors is a man older than 75 with esophageal cancer.

The rearrangement links TRBV29-1 to TRBJ1-1, with D perhaps matching TRBD1 (5 bases). The CDR3 extends over 14 amino acids. Germline assignment: CDR1 SQVTM and CDR2 ANQGSEA. V dropped 6 bases and J dropped 4 bases, with 18 bases sitting between them. As DNA, the CDR3 is TGCAGCGTCAACGCCCTAACGGGGGGCACTGAAGCTTTCTTT. Translating it yields CSVNALTGGTEAFF.

The chain uses TRBV6-6 and TRBJ1-1, with 7 bases that match TRBD1. The CDR3 is 15 amino acids. Losses at the gene ends were 6 bases for V and 4 bases for J; bases not matched to a gene: 11. Per germline, CDR1 MNHNY and CDR2 SVGAGI (reference sequence). The CDR3: CASSLTGATTTEAFF. CDR3 sequence (DNA): TGTGCCAGCAGCCTTACAGGGGCGACGACCACTGAAGCTTTCTTT.

The V gene is TRBV5-1, the J gene TRBJ1-1; D is possibly TRBD1 (6 bases). CDR1 and CDR2 (germline): SGHRS, YFSETQ. This CDR3 has 16 amino acids. Trimming pared 0 bases from V and 4 bases from J, leaving 16 bases between. The chain's CDR3 is CASSLGYNRVSTEAFF. CDR3 sequence (DNA): TGCGCCAGCAGCTTGGGATATAACAGGGTTAGCACTGAAGCTTTCTTT. Using reference TRBV5-1 and TRBJ1-1 for the parts outside the CDR3, the full variable domain is KAGVTQTPRYLIKTRGQQVTLSCSPISGHRSVSWYQQTPGQGLQFLFEYFSETQRNKGNFPGRFSGRQFSNSRSEMNVSTLELGDSALYLCASSLGYNRVSTEAFFGQGTRLTVV.

This clone was picked up one time. The chain uses TRBV9 and TRBJ2-2, with D perhaps matching TRBD1 or TRBD2 (5 bases each). Trimming shortened V by 1 base and J by 0 bases, and 10 bases separated the two germline ends. Germline V CDR1 and CDR2: SGDLS, YYNGEE. This CDR3 has 16 residues. The CDR3 DNA follows: TGTGCCAGCAGCGTACTGCAGGGACCGAACACCGGGGAGCTGTTTTTT. Translating gives CASSVLQGPNTGELFF.

The chain is built from TRBV11-1 and TRBJ1-1, with D hard to call. This CDR3 has 12 residues. The germline V gene encodes CDR1 SGHAT and CDR2 FQDESV (reference sequence). V was trimmed by 1 base and J by 12 bases, leaving 12 bases between them. The CDR3 reads CASSLGQRETFF. CDR3 coding DNA: TGTGCCAGCAGCTTAGGTCAGCGGGAAACTTTCTTT.

The V gene is TRBV30, the J gene TRBJ1-1, with D possibly being TRBD1 (5 bases). The V end was cut by 8 bases, the J end by 7 bases, with 26 bases between. There are 15 residues in the CDR3. CDR1 and CDR2 from the germline V gene are GTSNPN and SVGIG (reference sequence). The CDR3 nucleotides are TGTGCCCTGGAGAGGGGCTCGCCCATAATTGGTGAAGCTTTCTTT. It is translated as CALERGSPIIGEAFF.

The chain employs TRBV7-3 and TRBJ2-2, with 8 bases fitting TRBD1. The CDR3 spans 18 residues. The V segment lost 5 bases and the J segment 3 bases; nucleotides outside the gene matches: 14. Germline V CDR1 and CDR2: SGHTA, FQGTGA. The CDR3 DNA reads TGTGCCAGCAGCCCCAAGAAACCCGGACAGGGAGACACCGGGGAGCTGTTTTTT. This codes for CASSPKKPGQGDTGELFF.

This clone has a single count. The chain joins TRBV27 to TRBJ2-7, with 8 bases fitting TRBD1. The CDR3 has 12 amino acids. In germline, CDR1 is MNHEY, CDR2 SMNVEV (reference sequence). The J segment lost 5 bases and the V segment lost 6 bases, leaving 3 bases of the junction unmatched. CDR3 nucleotide sequence: TGTGCCAGCAGGGACAGGGCTAACGAGCAGTACTTC. This gives the protein CASRDRANEQYF.

The chain carries TRBV18 and TRBJ1-2; D might be TRBD1 (6 bases). This CDR3 is 14 amino acids long. Germline-derived CDR1 and CDR2 are KGHSH and LQKENI. Trimming cost V 0 bases and J 6 bases, with 11 bases left between them. The CDR3 coding sequence is TGTGCCAGCTCACCACCCGCAGGGGCACATGGCTACACCTTC. This gives the protein CASSPPAGAHGYTF. The variable domain in full, completed from reference TRBV18 and TRBJ1-2, reads NAGVMQNPRHLVRRRGQEARLRCSPMKGHSHVYWYRQLPEEGLKFMVYLQKENIIDESGMPKERFSAEFPKEGPSILRIQQVVRGDSAAYFCASSPPAGAHGYTFGSGTRLTVV.

This clone was detected only a few times. The chain recombines TRBV27 with TRBJ2-1, with D perhaps TRBD1 or TRBD2 (5 bases each). Germline V gives CDR1 MNHEY, CDR2 SMNVEV (reference sequence). The CDR3 spans 17 residues. Trimming removed 5 bases from V and 5 bases from J, with 22 bases in between. The CDR3 coding sequence is TGTGCCAGCAGTGGGGGTTATCTGGCGGTTTCTCACAATGAGCAGTTCTTC. It translates to CASSGGYLAVSHNEQFF.

The CDR3 DNA is TGTGCCAGCAGCTTAATCGGGGAAAACTACGAGCAGTACTTC. Its protein product is CASSLIGENYEQYF. V is TRBV5-4 and J is TRBJ2-7; the D gene is possibly TRBD2 (5 bases). Germline V gene sequence: CDR1 SGHNT, CDR2 YYREEE (reference sequence). V lost 2 bases, J lost 3 bases, and 12 bases lay in between. The CDR3 consists of 14 residues.

V is TRBV2 and J is TRBJ2-2; D perhaps matches TRBD1 (5 bases). Between the trimmed V and J ends, which lost 6 bases and 6 bases, there was a span of 17 bases. Per the germline V gene, CDR1 is SNHLY and CDR2 is FYNNEI. The CDR3 has 15 residues. CDR3 region: CASSAGLQSAGELFF. The DNA for the CDR3 is TGTGCCAGCAGCGCAGGGTTACAGTCTGCCGGGGAGCTGTTTTTT.

This clone has a single count. V is TRBV7-2 and J is TRBJ1-5; D unclear. Trimming removed 5 bases from V and 7 bases from J, with 15 bases in between. Germline V gives CDR1 SGHTA, CDR2 FQGNSA. The CDR3 has 14 residues. The CDR3 nucleotides read TGTGCCAGCAGCCTCTCCTTCGAAGGGCAGCCCCAGCATTTT. Its protein product is CASSLSFEGQPQHF.

This sequence joins TRBV14 and TRBJ2-7, with TRBD2 as a possible D gene (5 bases). The CDR3 has 15 residues. The germline CDR1 and CDR2 sequences are SGHDN and FVKESK. V dropped 4 bases and J dropped 1 base, with 14 bases sitting between them. The CDR3 sequence is CASSRSGVTSYEQYF. In DNA form, the CDR3 reads TGTGCCAGCAGCCGCTCCGGGGTGACTTCCTACGAGCAGTACTTC. Variable domain in full (rest from reference TRBV14 and TRBJ2-7): EAGVTQFPSHSVIEKGQTVTLRCDPISGHDNLYWYRRVMGKEIKFLLHFVKESKQDESGMPNNRFLAERTGGTYSTLKVQPAELEDSGVYFCASSRSGVTSYEQYFGPGTRLTVT.